The next 9 T cell receptor beta chains were all read from a single sample in a study of blood T cells in healthy people across ages. PCR was performed a second time for 7 to 11 cycles using a sample-barcoded 5' primer and a J-beta primer mix. TCRdb independently ran MiXCR on the 5' RACE reads; one entry per CDR3 protein. Here the sample spans just over 1 million distinct CDR3 sequences, more than 35% being singletons. The material sequenced was blood. The receptors derive from a woman aged 60-70 years in good health.

The chain recombines TRBV12-3 or TRBV12-4 with TRBJ2-1; 8 positions match TRBD2. CDR3 size: 12 residues. V dropped 3 bases and J dropped 12; count of bases not matched to a gene: 4. The CDR3 is CASSFTSGGQFF. The CDR3 DNA sequence: TGTGCCAGCAGTTTTACCAGCGGGGGGCAGTTCTTC.

This clonotype was recorded a few times. The chain has TRBV11-1 and TRBJ2-1, with D possibly matching TRBD2 (6 bases). Germline V gene lookup returns CDR1 SGHAT and CDR2 FQDESV (reference sequence). This CDR3 has 15 residues. Trimming took off 0 bases at V and 7 bases at J, with 13 bases between the two ends. The DNA of the CDR3 is TGTGCCAGCAGCTTAGCGGGCGGGACGGGAAATGAGCAGTTCTTC. Translation: CASSLAGGTGNEQFF.

The genes are TRBV2 and TRBJ2-2; possibly TRBD1 or TRBD2 for D (5 bases each). V gave up 5 bases and J gave up 3 bases, with 19 bases separating them. The CDR3 covers 17 residues. Germline V lookup: CDR1 SNHLY, CDR2 FYNNEI. CDR3 sequence reads: CASSPLPTGADTGELFF. CDR3 bases: TGTGCCAGCAGTCCCCTCCCCACCGGGGCGGACACCGGGGAGCTGTTTTTT. The full variable domain, rest sourced from reference TRBV2 and TRBJ2-2, is EPEVTQTPSHQVTQMGQEVILRCVPISNHLYFYWYRQILGQKVEFLVSFYNNEISEKSEIFDDQFSVERPDGSNFTLKIRSTKLEDSAMYFCASSPLPTGADTGELFFGEGSRLTVL.

This clonotype has more than one count but fewer than ten. The chain couples TRBV20-1 to TRBJ2-7; 8 bases map to TRBD2. This CDR3 has 14 amino acids. Germline V gene sequence: CDR1 DFQATT, CDR2 SNEGSKA (reference sequence). V gave up 6 bases and J gave up 2 bases; unmatched junction bases: 9. This CDR3 is CSAQPGLDAYEQYF. The CDR3 DNA follows: TGCAGTGCGCAACCGGGACTAGATGCCTACGAGCAGTACTTC.

The rearrangement joins TRBV7-2 to TRBJ2-1; D is undetermined. V was trimmed by 1 base and J by 10 bases, leaving 17 bases between them. Per the germline V gene, CDR1 is SGHTA and CDR2 is FQGNSA. This CDR3 is 15 amino acids long. The CDR3 is CASSLGHASSYEQFF. The CDR3 bases are TGTGCCAGCAGCTTAGGACACGCAAGCTCCTACGAGCAGTTCTTC. The variable domain in full, with the rest retrieved from reference TRBV7-2 and TRBJ2-1, is GAGVSQSPSNKVTEKGKDVELRCDPISGHTALYWYRQSLGQGLEFLIYFQGNSAPDKSGLPSDRFSAERTGGSVSTLTIQRTQQEDSAVYLCASSLGHASSYEQFFGPGTRLTVL.

The chain combines TRBV10-3 with TRBJ2-1, with 9 nucleotides matching TRBD2. CDR3 length: 17 amino acids. The trim removed 3 bases at V and 3 bases at J, leaving 9 bases unmatched. CDR1 is ENHRY, CDR2 SYGVKD, per germline. The CDR3 protein is CAISEGGASGIYNEQFF. DNA for the CDR3: TGTGCCATCAGTGAAGGGGGGGCTAGCGGGATCTACAATGAGCAGTTCTTC.

The chain combines TRBV29-1 with TRBJ2-1; D not resolved. V gave up 1 base and J gave up 3 bases, with 10 bases separating them. Germline V lookup: CDR1 SQVTM, CDR2 ANQGSEA. This CDR3 spans 14 amino acids. CDR3 protein: CSVEGLEVYNEQFF. The CDR3 DNA sequence: TGCAGCGTTGAAGGGCTAGAAGTCTACAATGAGCAGTTCTTC.

V is TRBV20-1 and J is TRBJ2-5; 9 nucleotides agree with TRBD1. This CDR3 has 14 amino acids. Trimming took 6 bases from V and 11 from J; bases not matched to a gene: 16. Per germline, CDR1 DFQATT and CDR2 SNEGSKA (reference sequence). The CDR3 sequence is CSAYRGQGHNEQYF. The CDR3 DNA is TGCAGTGCATACAGGGGACAGGGCCACAATGAGCAGTACTTC.

V and J are TRBV20-1 and TRBJ2-7; 12 bases are shared with TRBD2. The germline CDR1 and CDR2 sequences are DFQATT and SNEGSKA (reference sequence). The CDR3 runs to 16 residues. Unmatched junction bases numbered 4, after V lost 1 base and J lost 0 bases. CDR3 in DNA: TGCAGTGCTAGAGTGACTAGCGGGGGAAGCTCCTACGAGCAGTACTTC. Translated: CSARVTSGGSSYEQYF.